These 21 T cell receptor beta chains originate from one sample sequenced in a study of T cell responses to AZD1222 COVID-19 vaccine. The method was immunoSEQ multiplex PCR; TCRdb's version includes in-frame clones alone and lacks a portion of them. The sample yields more than 150,000 clones, approximately 90% seen once. Sequences were derived from peripheral blood, sampled on day 0 of AZD1222 vaccination. The receptors stem from an adult in good health.

The chain joins TRBV10-3 to TRBJ2-7; 8 bases are a match to TRBD1. Germline values: CDR1 ENHRY, CDR2 SYGVKD. The ends lost 2 bases at V and 5 bases at J; junction bases unmatched: 8. The CDR3 spans 15 residues. In nucleotides, the CDR3 is TGTGCCATCAGTGAGGAGCAGGGGGCAATCGACGAGCAGTACTTC. Translated, it gives CAISEEQGAIDEQYF.

The chain is built from TRBV4-3 and TRBJ1-2; D ambiguous. The V end was cut by 3 bases, the J end by 2 bases, with 13 bases between. The germline gives CDR1 LGHNA, CDR2 YSLEER. The CDR3 consists of 15 residues. The CDR3 protein is CASSQSTGANYGYTF. The CDR3 region has the DNA TGCGCCAGCAGCCAGAGTACCGGTGCAAACTATGGCTACACCTTC.

In its sample, this clone was seen once. The rearrangement uses TRBV15 and TRBJ1-5; D is undetermined. The germline V gene has CDR1 LNHNV and CDR2 YYDKDF (reference sequence). Trimming stripped 8 bases from V and 0 bases from J, with 8 bases between. This CDR3 region has 13 residues. CDR3: CATGPASNQPQHF. CDR3 DNA sequence: TGTGCCACCGGGCCTGCTAGCAATCAGCCCCAGCATTTT.

The chain uses TRBV27 and TRBJ1-3; TRBD1 matches 7 bases. CDR1 is MNHEY and CDR2 is SMNVEV in the germline V gene (reference sequence). This CDR3 is 14 amino acids long. Trimming took 6 bases from V and 0 from J; bases not matched to a gene: 2. CDR3 nucleotide sequence: TGTGCCAGCAGGCGGACAGGCTCTGGAAACACCATATATTTT. Translated: CASRRTGSGNTIYF.

This chain joins TRBV2 and TRBJ1-6; TRBD1 aligns across 8 bases. CDR1 SNHLY and CDR2 FYNNEI come from the germline V gene. CDR3 length: 17 residues. Unmatched junction bases numbered 10, after V lost 2 bases and J lost 7 bases. CDR3 coding DNA: TGTGCCAGCAGTGAAAGGGTTGGGTGGACAGGGAATTCACCCCTCCACTTT. This translates into CASSERVGWTGNSPLHF.

The chain joins TRBV7-6 to TRBJ2-1; 12 positions match TRBD1. The germline gives CDR1 SGHVS, CDR2 FNYEAQ. CDR3 length: 18 residues. With V trimmed by 5 bases and J by 5 bases, 13 bases remained unmatched. The CDR3 region has the DNA TGTGCCAGCAGCAGCCGGGACAGGGGGCGGTCTAAGGACAATGAGCAGTTCTTC. Translating it yields CASSSRDRGRSKDNEQFF.

The V and J genes are TRBV18 and TRBJ2-7, with D uncertain. The CDR3 loop spans 14 amino acids. With 0 bases removed from V and 4 bases from J, the gap between germline ends came to 10 bases. The germline CDR1 and CDR2 sequences are KGHSH and LQKENI. The CDR3 reads CASSPPLGAYEQYF. CDR3 nucleotides: TGTGCCAGCTCACCACCGCTAGGAGCATACGAGCAGTACTTC.

This chain joins TRBV5-1 and TRBJ2-7; tentatively, D is TRBD1 (6 bases). The CDR3 totals 14 residues. Germline values: CDR1 SGHRS, CDR2 YFSETQ. Trimming left V 1 base short and J 5 bases short, with 13 bases between. The CDR3 nucleotides are TGCGCCAGCAGCTTGTACAGGGAATTCAACGAGCAGTACTTC. The encoded protein is CASSLYREFNEQYF.

Only one count was recorded for this clone. The chain carries TRBV11-2 and TRBJ2-2; D might be TRBD2 (6 bases). The V gene lost 5 bases and the J gene lost 0 bases, with 13 bases spanning the gap. This CDR3 region has 16 residues. Germline values: CDR1 SGHAT, CDR2 FQNNGV. Written as DNA, the CDR3 is TGTGCCAGCAGCGTGACACTAGCTTCGAACACCGGGGAGCTGTTTTTT. As protein: CASSVTLASNTGELFF. Full variable domain (rest looked up from reference TRBV11-2 and TRBJ2-2): EAGVAQSPRYKIIEKRQSVAFWCNPISGHATLYWYQQILGQGPKLLIQFQNNGVVDDSQLPKDRFSAERLKGVDSTLKIQPAKLEDSAVYLCASSVTLASNTGELFFGEGSRLTVL.

The CDR3 DNA reads as TGTGCCAGCAGTTTTGCGAGGGGGACTGAAGCTTTCTTT. It codes for CASSFARGTEAFF. The chain uses TRBV27 and TRBJ1-1; weak D call: TRBD1 (6 bases). Germline CDR1 MNHEY, CDR2 SMNVEV (reference sequence). This CDR3 region has 13 residues. Trimming took 3 bases from V and 5 from J, leaving 10 bases between them.

J is TRBJ1-5 and V is TRBV19; no definite D call. Trimming shortened V by 0 bases and J by 7 bases, and 7 bases separated the two germline ends. This CDR3 contains 13 residues. CDR1 and CDR2 (germline): LNHDA, SQIVND (reference sequence). The chain's CDR3 is CASSIDPLQPQHF. Written as DNA, the CDR3 is TGTGCCAGTAGTATAGATCCGTTACAGCCCCAGCATTTT.

The V gene is TRBV9, the J gene TRBJ2-7; 10 bases are a match to TRBD2. This CDR3 has 16 residues. Germline V lookup: CDR1 SGDLS, CDR2 YYNGEE. J lost 5 bases, V lost 3 bases, and 11 bases had no gene match. The CDR3 DNA reads TGTGCCAGCAGCGAGGACAGCGGGGGGGCGGCGGACGAGCAGTACTTC. This encodes CASSEDSGGAADEQYF.

The genes are TRBV12-3 or TRBV12-4 and TRBJ1-2; no clear D gene. This CDR3 has 13 amino acids. The V end lost 1 base, the J end lost 5 bases, and 8 bases lay between the germline ends. CDR3 sequence reads: CASSLGAEYGYTF. The CDR3 nucleotides read TGTGCCAGCAGTTTAGGGGCAGAATATGGCTACACCTTC.

This chain links TRBV28 with TRBJ1-5; no clear D gene. V shed 3 bases and J shed 4 bases, with 16 bases lying between them. The CDR3 runs 16 residues. Germline CDR1 and CDR2: MDHEN and SYDVKM. CDR3 nucleotides: TGTGCCAGCAGTTTGGTAGGGCCCGTAGGGAATCAGCCCCAGCATTTT. This codes for CASSLVGPVGNQPQHF.

The V gene is TRBV4-1, the J gene TRBJ1-6; D is ambiguous. CDR1 and CDR2 from the germline V gene are MGHRA and YSYEKL. V shed 0 bases and J shed 0 bases, with 0 bases lying between them. The CDR3 consists of 14 residues. This CDR3 is CASSQDSYNSPLHF. The CDR3 DNA reads TGCGCCAGCAGCCAAGACTCCTATAATTCACCCCTCCACTTT.

The chain recombines TRBV15 with TRBJ2-1; possibly TRBD1 for D (5 bases). The CDR3 has 18 amino acids. From germline, CDR1 is LNHNV and CDR2 YYDKDF (reference sequence). Trimming stripped 4 bases from V and 1 base from J, with 20 bases between. Written as DNA, the CDR3 is TGTGCCACCAGCACGGACGAGCCCCAAAAGGGGTCCTACAATGAGCAGTTCTTC. Its protein product is CATSTDEPQKGSYNEQFF. Drawing the rest from reference TRBV15 and TRBJ2-1, the complete variable domain is DAMVIQNPRYQVTQFGKPVTLSCSQTLNHNVMYWYQQKSSQAPKLLFHYYDKDFNNEADTPDNFQSRRPNTSFCFLDIRSPGLGDTAMYLCATSTDEPQKGSYNEQFFGPGTRLTVL.

This clone appeared a few times. This sequence joins TRBV19 and TRBJ2-7; D possibly corresponds to TRBD2 (5 bases). The CDR3 consists of 16 residues. Looked up from germline, CDR1 is LNHDA and CDR2 is SQIVND (reference sequence). Trimming left V 4 bases short and J 9 bases short, with 25 bases between. The CDR3: CASSTSRNGVADRQYF. CDR3 nucleotides: TGTGCCAGTAGTACTTCACGAAACGGGGTAGCAGACCGGCAGTACTTC. The whole variable domain, filled in from reference TRBV19 and TRBJ2-7, reads DGGITQSPKYLFRKEGQNVTLSCEQNLNHDAMYWYRQDPGQGLRLIYYSQIVNDFQKGDIAEGYSVSREKKESFPLTVTSAQKNPTAFYLCASSTSRNGVADRQYFGPGTRLTVT.

The chain employs TRBV29-1 and TRBJ2-1, with 11 bases matching TRBD2. V was pared by 6 bases and J by 4 bases, with 14 bases of the junction left unmatched. CDR3 size: 17 residues. Germline V gives CDR1 SQVTM, CDR2 ANQGSEA. The CDR3 DNA follows: TGCAGCGTCGCGATTCACCCTAGCGGGAGGATTTACAATGAGCAGTTCTTC. It specifies CSVAIHPSGRIYNEQFF.

The chain employs TRBV6-6 and TRBJ1-2, with D perhaps TRBD1 (6 bases). Between the trimmed V and J ends, which lost 6 bases and 0 bases, there was a span of 14 bases. The length of the CDR3 is 15 residues. From germline, CDR1 is MNHNY and CDR2 SVGAGI (reference sequence). CDR3 nucleotides: TGTGCCAGCAGAACACACAGGGAAGCTAACTATGGCTACACCTTC. Its protein product is CASRTHREANYGYTF.

The rearrangement uses TRBV2 and TRBJ1-3, with D maybe TRBD1 (5 bases). Germline-derived CDR1 and CDR2 are SNHLY and FYNNEI. The CDR3 runs 16 residues. V lost 4 bases to trimming and J lost 0 bases, with 13 bases between them. The CDR3 region is CASSGGGTSSGNTIYF. The CDR3 nucleotides read TGTGCCAGCAGTGGGGGCGGGACGAGCTCTGGAAACACCATATATTTT.

The chain combines TRBV5-1 with TRBJ2-7; D unresolved. The CDR3 consists of 13 residues. Germline assignment: CDR1 SGHRS and CDR2 YFSETQ. V shed 1 base and J shed 1 base, with 6 bases lying between them. The CDR3 protein is CASSLLVSYEQYF. The CDR3 DNA follows: TGCGCCAGCAGCTTGTTAGTATCCTACGAGCAGTACTTC.